This passage covers 8 T cell receptor beta chains from one sample sequenced in a study of T cell changes during pregnancy in multiple sclerosis. Generated by immunoSEQ multiplex PCR, the TCRdb table keeps only in-frame clones and is missing some. This sample has tens of thousands of clones, with less than 90% found just once. This sample comprised CD4+ T cells from peripheral blood mononuclear cells, obtained before pregnancy. These receptors were collected from a female donor with multiple sclerosis, enrolled in a pregnancy study.

The J gene is TRBJ2-2, the V gene TRBV19, with a tentative D call TRBD2 (5 bases). Germline CDR1 reads LNHDA; CDR2 reads SQIVND (reference sequence). The CDR3 totals 15 residues. The V gene lost 6 bases and the J gene lost 4 bases, with 15 bases spanning the gap. The CDR3 here is CASRGSIGSTGELFF. CDR3 in DNA: TGTGCCAGTAGAGGGAGCATTGGTAGCACCGGGGAGCTGTTTTTT.

This chain links TRBV1 with TRBJ2-3; TRBD2 is the table's D call, not checked against the DNA. TRBV1 has pseudogene status. The CDR3 totals 14 residues. The CDR3 spells CTSSQGGSPDTQYF. CDR3 in DNA: TGCACCAGCAGCCAAGGAGGCTCCCCGGATACGCAGTATTTT.

The chain joins TRBV10-3 to TRBJ1-3, with no clear D. Germline values: CDR1 ENHRY, CDR2 SYGVKD. V gave up 8 bases and J gave up 0 bases, with 14 bases separating them. This CDR3 is 15 amino acids long. CDR3: CAIGGGSLSGNTIYF. The CDR3 region has the DNA TGTGCCATCGGTGGAGGGTCCCTCTCTGGAAACACCATATATTTT.

The rearrangement joins TRBV7-2 to TRBJ2-1; no clear D. Between the trimmed V and J ends, which lost 5 bases and 5 bases, there was a span of 10 bases. CDR1 is SGHTA, CDR2 FQGNSA, per germline. CDR3 length: 13 residues. The CDR3 DNA is TGTGCCAGCAGCCCCCACGGTGACAATGAGCAGTTCTTC. Its protein is CASSPHGDNEQFF.

The gene calls are TRBV6-4 and TRBJ2-2; TRBD1 aligns across 7 bases. The CDR3 is made up of 14 amino acids. Germline CDR1 MRHNA, CDR2 SNTAGT. The V gene end was trimmed by 6 bases and the J gene end by 2 bases; junction bases not matched to a gene: 3. CDR3 sequence: CASRTGANTGELFF. DNA of the CDR3: TGTGCCAGCAGAACAGGGGCCAACACCGGGGAGCTGTTTTTT.

The rearrangement joins TRBV6-6 to TRBJ2-5; a weak D match, TRBD1 (7 bases). V was trimmed by 5 bases and J by 5 bases, leaving 15 bases between them. The germline gives CDR1 MNHNY, CDR2 SVGAGI (reference sequence). The CDR3 spans 14 residues. The CDR3 region has the DNA TGTGCCAGCAGTGGCGCAGGGGGGTGGGAGACCCAGTACTTC. It specifies CASSGAGGWETQYF.

The rearrangement joins TRBV11-3 to TRBJ2-1, with TRBD2 identical over 11 bases. This CDR3 region has 16 residues. V gave up 4 bases and J gave up 3 bases; unmatched junction bases: 5. The germline V gene encodes CDR1 SGHNT and CDR2 YENEEA. The CDR3 loop is CASSYWGLADYNEQFF. The DNA of the CDR3 is TGTGCCAGCAGCTACTGGGGACTAGCGGACTACAATGAGCAGTTCTTC.

The chain carries TRBV10-1 and TRBJ2-5; D might be TRBD2 (5 bases). The CDR3 is 14 amino acids. Germline V gene sequence: CDR1 WNHNN, CDR2 SYGVQD (reference sequence). V was cut by 4 bases and J by 5 bases, with 14 bases left in between. CDR3 DNA: TGCGCCAGCAGTGTCAGCGGTACGCGGGAGACCCAGTACTTC. Amino acid sequence: CASSVSGTRETQYF.